This T cell receptor (beta chain) was sequenced in a study of T cell responses to AZD1222 COVID-19 vaccine. Study-wide points: Among spike-specific TCRs, nearly half reportedly target unmutated variant regions. Spike-specific TCR breadth and depth both grew after two AZD1222 doses.

TCRdb's copy holds only in-frame clones and misses some; the assay was immunoSEQ multiplex PCR. In the table there are approximately 110,000 clones, roughly nine tenths of which are singletons. Details on this clone: The antigen remains undetermined.

The CDR3 is 15 residues long. CDR1 and CDR2 (germline): MNHNS, SASEGT. J was trimmed by 5 bases and V by 2 bases; bases with no gene match: 6. J is TRBJ2-7 and V is TRBV6-1, with 10 bases aligning to TRBD1. The material was peripheral blood, obtained on day 0 of AZD1222 vaccination. The receptor's source is an adult in good health. Here the CDR3 DNA reads TGTGCCAGCAGTGAAAGGAGGACAGGGGGAAACGAGCAGTACTTC. Amino acids: CASSERRTGGNEQYF.